Each of the 18 T cell receptor beta chains below was sequenced from the same sample in a study of blood T cells in healthy people across ages. It was with a sample-barcoded 5' primer and a J-beta primer mix that a second PCR of about 7 to 12 cycles was run. TCRdb re-derived calls from the 5' RACE reads in MiXCR, one entry per CDR3 protein. The table records about 730,000 distinct CDR3 sequences, approximately 39% of them present only once. The source material was blood. These receptors originate from a woman in her fifties or sixties in good health.

CDR3 loop: CASASRPGQGPQFGNTIYF. In DNA form, the CDR3 reads TGCGCCAGCGCCAGCCGTCCGGGACAGGGCCCACAATTCGGAAACACCATATATTTT. The V and J genes are TRBV5-1 and TRBJ1-3; TRBD1 matches 9 bases. There are 19 residues in the CDR3. Germline loops: CDR1 SGHRS, CDR2 YFSETQ. V dropped 7 bases and J dropped 4; count of bases not matched to a gene: 21.

This clonotype was recorded at least ten times. The chain joins TRBV27 to TRBJ2-3, with D uncertain. The germline V gene has CDR1 MNHEY and CDR2 SMNVEV (reference sequence). V lost 9 bases and J lost 9, with 16 bases in between. There are 12 residues in the CDR3. The CDR3 sequence: CASQGVRATQYF. CDR3 nucleotide sequence: TGTGCCAGTCAAGGCGTTAGGGCAACGCAGTATTTT.

CDR3 sequence (DNA): TGTGCCAGTACCTCCGTGGGGGACGGAAAATATGGCTACACCTTC. It codes for CASTSVGDGKYGYTF. The chain carries TRBV7-2 and TRBJ1-2, with TRBD1 as a possible D gene (5 bases). With 9 bases removed from V and 5 bases from J, the gap between germline ends came to 22 bases. The CDR3 has 15 residues. CDR1 SGHTA and CDR2 FQGNSA come from the germline V gene.

This clonotype was seen a handful of times. The chain carries TRBV14 and TRBJ2-7; TRBD2 aligns across 15 bases. CDR3 length: 16 amino acids. CDR1 and CDR2 from the germline V gene are SGHDN and FVKESK. Trimming at V came to 2 bases and at J to 4 bases, leaving 3 bases not matched to a gene. CDR3 residues: CASSQMGTSGRYEQYF. CDR3 coding DNA: TGTGCCAGCAGCCAAATGGGGACTAGCGGGAGGTACGAGCAGTACTTC.

This chain connects TRBV14 to TRBJ2-1; D remains ambiguous. Germline-derived CDR1 and CDR2 are SGHDN and FVKESK. The CDR3 is 13 residues long. V was trimmed by 2 bases and J by 6 bases, leaving 8 bases between them. The CDR3 DNA is TGTGCCAGCAGCCAACACCTAGTCAATGAGCAGTTCTTC. This encodes CASSQHLVNEQFF.

J is TRBJ2-2 and V is TRBV12-3 or TRBV12-4, with a tentative D call TRBD2 (5 bases). V was cut by 2 bases and J by 7 bases, with 14 bases left in between. The CDR3 has 15 residues. The CDR3 reads CASSLLSREGGELFF. The CDR3 DNA reads as TGTGCCAGCAGTTTACTTAGTCGGGAAGGCGGGGAGCTGTTTTTT.

The genes are TRBV29-1 and TRBJ1-2, with 8 bases aligning to TRBD1. Looked up from germline, CDR1 is SQVTM and CDR2 is ANQGSEA. V trimming: 4 bases; J trimming: 8 bases; junction bases outside the gene matches: 18. The CDR3 extends over 16 amino acids. The CDR3 here is CSVGQSLHNRGGGYTF. CDR3 DNA sequence: TGCAGCGTTGGCCAGTCCCTTCATAACAGGGGGGGCGGCTACACCTTC.

The chain combines TRBV7-9 with TRBJ2-5; the match to TRBD2 covers 8 bases. This CDR3 region has 14 residues. The germline gives CDR1 SEHNR, CDR2 FQNEAQ (reference sequence). The trim removed 4 bases at V and 5 bases at J, leaving 6 bases unmatched. CDR3 nucleotide sequence: TGTGCCAGCAGCTCACGGACTAGCTTGGAGACCCAGTACTTC. The encoded protein is CASSSRTSLETQYF.

This clonotype turned up a few times. This chain uses TRBV21-1 with TRBJ2-7. TRBV21-1 is designated a pseudogene. There are 15 residues in the CDR3. CDR3 DNA sequence: TGTGCCAGCAGCAAAGGGACAGGAGACCCCTACGAGCAGTACTTC. This translates into CASSKGTGDPYEQYF.

This clonotype has only a few counts. CDR3 in DNA: TGCGCCAGCAGCACCGGCCAGCAGGAAGAGACCCAGTACTTC. This translates into CASSTGQQEETQYF. V is TRBV5-1 and J is TRBJ2-5; D call uncertain. The CDR3 totals 14 residues. Deletions cut 4 bases from V and 3 bases from J, with 13 bases between. Looked up from germline, CDR1 is SGHRS and CDR2 is YFSETQ. Using reference TRBV5-1 and TRBJ2-5 for the parts outside the CDR3, the full variable domain is KAGVTQTPRYLIKTRGQQVTLSCSPISGHRSVSWYQQTPGQGLQFLFEYFSETQRNKGNFPGRFSGRQFSNSRSEMNVSTLELGDSALYLCASSTGQQEETQYFGPGTRLLVL.

This clonotype has more than one count but fewer than ten. The chain uses TRBV7-9 and TRBJ1-4; D remains unclear. The CDR3 is 12 residues long. Between the trimmed V and J ends, which lost 1 base and 7 bases, there was a span of 4 bases. Germline V gives CDR1 SEHNR, CDR2 FQNEAQ (reference sequence). CDR3 bases: TGTGCCAGCAGCTTAGACACTGAAAAACTGTTTTTT. Translating it yields CASSLDTEKLFF.

This chain links TRBV20-1 with TRBJ1-4, with TRBD1 matching over 8 bases. The CDR3 covers 13 residues. V lost 6 bases and J lost 8; bases outside the gene matches: 8. Germline CDR1 and CDR2: DFQATT and SNEGSKA (reference sequence). CDR3 nucleotides: TGCAGTGCCCCGACAGGGGTGAGCGAAAAACTGTTTTTT. It encodes CSAPTGVSEKLFF.

This clonotype has at least ten counts. The chain couples TRBV20-1 to TRBJ2-7; 9 positions agree with TRBD2. The trim removed 1 base at V and 3 bases at J, leaving 10 bases unmatched. Germline assignment: CDR1 DFQATT and CDR2 SNEGSKA (reference sequence). This CDR3 is 16 amino acids long. CDR3 protein: CSARGSASGNIYEQYF. The CDR3 nucleotides are TGCAGTGCTAGAGGTTCGGCTAGCGGGAACATCTACGAGCAGTACTTC.

The V and J genes are TRBV10-3 and TRBJ2-7; 7 bases map to TRBD2. The J segment lost 5 bases and the V segment lost 2 bases, leaving 6 bases of the junction unmatched. The CDR3 consists of 14 residues. The germline gives CDR1 ENHRY, CDR2 SYGVKD. The CDR3: CAISESGGDHEQYF. The CDR3 coding sequence is TGTGCCATCAGTGAGAGTGGGGGGGACCACGAGCAGTACTTC.

This clonotype was observed a single time. The chain has TRBV10-3 and TRBJ2-2, with D unresolved. Trimming cost V 7 bases and J 1 base, with 19 bases left between them. The CDR3 is 17 amino acids. Germline loops: CDR1 ENHRY, CDR2 SYGVKD. CDR3 DNA sequence: TGTGCCATCACCGGATCTACCGAGGAAGGGAACACCGGGGAGCTGTTTTTT. Translated, it gives CAITGSTEEGNTGELFF.

The genes are TRBV20-1 and TRBJ2-3, with 10 bases aligning to TRBD2. Trimming took 6 bases from V and 4 from J; bases not matched to a gene: 16. The CDR3 has 17 amino acids. CDR1 and CDR2 from the germline V gene are DFQATT and SNEGSKA (reference sequence). CDR3: CSAPLSSSGGWSDTQYF. Written as DNA, the CDR3 is TGCAGTGCCCCCCTCTCCTCTAGCGGGGGTTGGTCAGATACGCAGTATTTT.

V gene TRBV7-2 combines with J gene TRBJ2-7, with D uncertain. The germline V gene encodes CDR1 SGHTA and CDR2 FQGNSA. V lost 5 bases to trimming and J lost 6 bases, with 14 bases between them. The CDR3 is made up of 13 amino acids. DNA of the CDR3: TGTGCCAGCAGCCACCTCTACGGAATCGAGCAGTACTTC. Translation gives CASSHLYGIEQYF.

This clonotype appeared a few times. The chain is built from TRBV7-2 and TRBJ2-5, with TRBD2 as a possible D gene (5 bases). The CDR3 extends over 14 amino acids. The V end lost 7 bases, the J end lost 10 bases, and 22 bases lay between the germline ends. Germline lookup yields CDR1 SGHTA and CDR2 FQGNSA. CDR3 nucleotides: TGTGCCAGCACCGACGCGCGAGACCCGGGGAGCCAGTACTTC. This sequence encodes CASTDARDPGSQYF.